This T cell receptor beta chain is from a study of T cell repertoires in cytomegalovirus infection. Study context: Well-studied HLA-B-restricted epitopes and recently identified HLA-C-restricted epitopes of CMV were both used in the study. Public signatures in TCR beta pointed to CMV infection and matching HLA type.

From the reads, TCRdb called clonotypes with MiXCR, one entry per CDR3 protein. The sample records 640,000 or so distinct CDR3 sequences, about 33% being singletons. V shed 3 bases, J shed 3 bases, and the junction held 5 bases outside the gene matches. This CDR3 has 16 residues. CDR1 and CDR2 from the germline V gene are SGHNT and YENEEA. Of note for this clonotype: Its cognate antigen is unknown.

Study-level points and caveats: The ex vivo response was dominated by HLA-C-restricted CMV-specific TCR beta clonotypes.

The sequence derives from a human donor in good health (CMV status not recorded). Some clones in this sample may be carry-over from other donors' samples. The chain combines TRBV11-3 with TRBJ2-2, with 9 nucleotides matching TRBD1. The material was cultured PBMCs, obtained from culture after CMV antigen stimulation. The CDR3 DNA follows: TGTGCCAGCAGCTTCTTGACAGGGGGAGACACCGGGGAGCTGTTTTTT. Residues: CASSFLTGGDTGELFF.